The 17 T cell receptor beta chains given below trace back to one sample, sequenced in a study of shared T cell receptors in the human thymus. The repertoire was sequenced with immunoSEQ multiplex PCR; TCRdb's copy has only in-frame clones and lacks some. The data show hundreds of thousands of clones, about 89% seen once. These sequences were also reported in another study, on human thymus T cells.

The sample consisted of thymocytes. The origin of the receptors is a boy in the first two years of life with a congenital heart defect.

The V gene is TRBV25-1, the J gene TRBJ2-3; no definite D call. In germline, CDR1 is MGHDK, CDR2 SYGVNS. With 6 bases removed from V and 2 bases from J, the gap between germline ends came to 9 bases. This CDR3 region has 13 residues. This chain's CDR3 is CASRVAFTDTQYF. The CDR3 DNA reads as TGTGCCAGCAGGGTCGCGTTCACAGATACGCAGTATTTT.

The chain carries TRBV19 and TRBJ2-7; the D gene is possibly TRBD1 (6 bases). Germline loops: CDR1 LNHDA, CDR2 SQIVND (reference sequence). The CDR3 contains 15 residues. V was clipped by 5 bases and J by 3 bases, with 17 bases between them. DNA of the CDR3: TGTGCCAGTAGTCCGAACAGGGTCCCTGTCTACGAGCAGTACTTC. This encodes CASSPNRVPVYEQYF.

This clone has only one observation. The chain has TRBV9 and TRBJ1-2; D not resolved. This CDR3 has 14 amino acids. Trimming cost V 3 bases and J 12 bases, with 21 bases left between them. Germline V gene lookup returns CDR1 SGDLS and CDR2 YYNGEE. The CDR3 nucleotides read TGTGCCAGCAGCGAGACGGACTGGCCCCCCAGGAACACCTTC. Its translation is CASSETDWPPRNTF.

The chain carries TRBV6-6 and TRBJ2-1; possible D gene TRBD2, 5 bases. The CDR3 runs to 16 residues. Trimming stripped 5 bases from V and 2 bases from J, with 16 bases between. Germline V gene sequence: CDR1 MNHNY, CDR2 SVGAGI (reference sequence). The CDR3 is CASSLRVGPTYNEQFF. The CDR3 bases are TGTGCCAGCAGTCTGCGGGTAGGACCAACCTACAATGAGCAGTTCTTC.

The chain carries TRBV27 and TRBJ2-1; D remains ambiguous. The CDR3 has 16 amino acids. Trimming cost V 6 bases and J 0 bases, with 15 bases left between them. The germline gives CDR1 MNHEY, CDR2 SMNVEV (reference sequence). The CDR3 sequence is CASRVSQEGSYNEQFF. CDR3 sequence (DNA): TGTGCCAGCAGGGTCTCGCAGGAAGGCTCCTACAATGAGCAGTTCTTC.

A note on this clone: The identical CDR3 is also encoded by other nucleotide sequences in the sample. V and J are TRBV7-9 and TRBJ2-3, with a weak D call TRBD2 (5 bases). The germline V and J ends were trimmed by 5 bases and 5 bases, with 8 bases remaining between them. Germline V gene data show CDR1 as SEHNR and CDR2 as FQNEAQ (reference sequence). CDR3 size: 12 residues. For the CDR3, the DNA is TGTGCCAGCAGCCGACGGGGAGATACGCAGTATTTT. It is translated as CASSRRGDTQYF.

This chain connects TRBV27 to TRBJ1-4, with a tentative D call TRBD1 (6 bases). V lost 5 bases, J lost 5 bases, and 18 bases lay in between. The CDR3 consists of 16 residues. Germline V gene sequence: CDR1 MNHEY, CDR2 SMNVEV (reference sequence). CDR3 sequence: CASSPRGGLPNEKLFF. Here the CDR3 DNA reads TGTGCCAGCAGTCCCCGCGGGGGGCTCCCAAATGAAAAACTGTTTTTT.

This chain connects TRBV6-5 to TRBJ1-1, with 8 bases identical to TRBD1. Germline CDR1 is MNHEY and CDR2 is SVGAGI. The CDR3 covers 13 residues. V lost 5 bases and J lost 5; bases outside the gene matches: 4. DNA for the CDR3: TGTGCCAGCAGTCACAGGGGGGCGACTGAAGCTTTCTTT. It encodes CASSHRGATEAFF.

V usage is TRBV30 and J usage is TRBJ2-7; 9 nucleotides match TRBD2. CDR1 is GTSNPN, CDR2 SVGIG, per germline (reference sequence). J lost 5 bases, V lost 0 bases, and 5 bases had no gene match. The CDR3 consists of 14 residues. The CDR3 DNA reads TGTGCCTGGAGTGTAACTGGCGGGGGGGACGAGCAGTACTTC. Translation: CAWSVTGGGDEQYF. Variable domain in full (rest from reference TRBV30 and TRBJ2-7): SQTIHQWPATLVQPVGSPLSLECTVEGTSNPNLYWYRQAAGRGLQLLFYSVGIGQISSEVPQNLSASRPQDRQFILSSKKLLLSDSGFYLCAWSVTGGGDEQYFGPGTRLTVT.

The chain uses TRBV7-8 and TRBJ1-6; 8 nucleotides align to TRBD1. J gave up 9 bases and V 5 bases, and 6 bases lay outside the gene matches. CDR1 and CDR2 (germline): SGHVS, FQNEAQ. This CDR3 spans 14 amino acids. The CDR3 sequence is CASSHGQGVSPLHF. The CDR3, as DNA: TGTGCCAGCAGCCACGGACAGGGAGTTTCACCCCTCCACTTT.

The chain has TRBV7-3 and TRBJ2-6; 9 nucleotides agree with TRBD1. Unmatched junction bases numbered 6, after V lost 5 bases and J lost 1 base. Germline assignment: CDR1 SGHTA and CDR2 FQGTGA. The CDR3 is 17 amino acids. CDR3 sequence reads: CASSRTGQGSGANVLTF. The CDR3 bases are TGTGCCAGCAGCCGAACGGGACAGGGATCTGGGGCCAACGTCCTGACTTTC.

A note on this clone: The sample holds other DNA sequences that translate to the same CDR3. V usage is TRBV5-1 and J usage is TRBJ2-7; D may be TRBD2 (5 bases). The ends were cut back, 3 bases at V and 2 bases at J, with 9 bases in the middle. The CDR3 sequence is 13 residues long. Looked up from germline, CDR1 is SGHRS and CDR2 is YFSETQ. The CDR3 is CASSSTGTYEQYF. CDR3 nucleotides: TGCGCCAGCAGCTCCACCGGGACCTACGAGCAGTACTTC.

J is TRBJ1-5 and V is TRBV7-8; D may be TRBD1 (6 bases). CDR3 length: 17 residues. Germline CDR1 reads SGHVS; CDR2 reads FQNEAQ. V dropped 2 bases and J dropped 3 bases, with 17 bases sitting between them. The CDR3 DNA is TGTGCCAGCAGCTTAAAGAGGGGGTGGGGCCCCAATCAGCCCCAGCATTTT. This translates into CASSLKRGWGPNQPQHF.

The chain carries TRBV7-2 and TRBJ2-3; 12 bases line up with TRBD2. Germline lookup yields CDR1 SGHTA and CDR2 FQGNSA. This CDR3 is 16 amino acids long. Trimming took 5 bases from V and 3 from J; bases not matched to a gene: 6. The CDR3 sequence: CASSLRTSGTTDTQYF. The CDR3 nucleotides are TGTGCCAGCAGCCTCCGGACTAGCGGGACGACAGATACGCAGTATTTT.

The V call is TRBV6-5, the J call TRBJ1-1; TRBD1 agrees at 8 bases. The CDR3 is 15 residues long. Germline-derived CDR1 and CDR2 are MNHEY and SVGAGI. V was pared by 6 bases and J by 3 bases, with 9 bases of the junction left unmatched. CDR3: CASRLRDRPYTEAFF. CDR3 bases: TGTGCCAGCAGACTCCGGGACAGGCCTTACACTGAAGCTTTCTTT.

The gene calls are TRBV4-3 and TRBJ2-5, with 7 bases aligning to TRBD2. CDR1 is LGHNA and CDR2 is YSLEER in the germline V gene. The ends lost 0 bases at V and 5 bases at J; junction bases unmatched: 6. The CDR3 contains 15 residues. The CDR3 DNA sequence: TGCGCCAGCAGCCAAGAGGCGGGAGAGGTGGAGACCCAGTACTTC. Its translation is CASSQEAGEVETQYF.

This clone was seen only once. The rearrangement links TRBV5-5 to TRBJ1-5, with D tentatively TRBD1 (6 bases). The CDR3 is 14 amino acids. Germline-derived CDR1 and CDR2 are SGHKS and YYEKEE (reference sequence). Deletions cut 4 bases from V and 4 bases from J, with 12 bases between. CDR3 DNA sequence: TGTGCCAGCAGCCTGGGACACCGGAATCAGCCCCAGCATTTT. This gives the protein CASSLGHRNQPQHF.